This T cell receptor (beta chain) was sequenced in a study of CD8+CD57+ T cells in acquired aplastic anemia. The CDR3 runs 18 residues. The germline V gene encodes CDR1 SGDLS and CDR2 YYNGEE. V shed 0 bases, J shed 4 bases, and the junction held 10 bases outside the gene matches. According to the study, genomic DNA was the template for TCR beta VDJ and CDR3 profiling. TCRdb re-derived calls from the reads in MiXCR, one entry per CDR3 protein. The repertoire holds some 150,000 distinct CDR3 sequences, approximately 41% seen once, with roughly 8.1% in the top ten. The sample holds many counts of this clonotype.

V gene TRBV9 combines with J gene TRBJ2-1; 10 bases agree with TRBD1. This TCR came from a human donor in good health, serving as a control. Sequencing used sorted CD4+, CD8+, or CD8+CD57+ T cells (not recorded which) from PBMCs. The CDR3 sequence: CASSVAIRTGGGYNEQFF. The CDR3 DNA sequence: TGTGCCAGCAGCGTAGCGATCAGGACAGGGGGGGGTTACAATGAGCAGTTCTTC. The variable domain in full, with the rest retrieved from reference TRBV9 and TRBJ2-1, is DSGVTQTPKHLITATGQRVTLRCSPRSGDLSVYWYQQSLDQGLQFLIQYYNGEERAKGNILERFSAQQFPDLHSELNLSSLELGDSALYFCASSVAIRTGGGYNEQFFGPGTRLTVL.